These T cell receptor beta chains were read from a single sample in a study of T cell changes during pregnancy in multiple sclerosis. This table comes from immunoSEQ multiplex PCR, and its TCRdb copy is limited to in-frame clones, with some not included. This repertoire shows roughly 100,000 clones, 91% found once; its top ten account for 1.5% to 2%. The sample was peripheral blood, taken after pregnancy. Receptors originate from a female donor in good health, enrolled as a control in a pregnancy study. Each CDR3 is given with its conserved first and last residue. A D gene is named only where the DNA matches it firmly. Part of the rows lack a size; the others show once, few, many or a class for expanded clones.

TRBJ1-4	TRBV9	-	once	TGTGCCAGCAGCGTAGGCAGGGCTAATGAAAAACTGTTTTTT	CASSVGRANEKLFF
TRBJ2-1	TRBV6-5	-	once	TGTGCCAGCAGTTACTCCCGAAGGCCCGGGGGCAATGAGCAGTTCTTC	CASSYSRRPGGNEQFF
TRBJ2-1	TRBV19	TRBD1	-	TGTGCCAGTAGTTTGCTCAGGGGACAGGGAAATGAGCAGTTCTTC	CASSLLRGQGNEQFF
TRBJ1-2	TRBV27	TRBD1	-	TGTGCCAGTAAGACAGGGTGGGGTAACTATGGCTACACCTTC	CASKTGWGNYGYTF
TRBJ2-5	TRBV5-6	-	-	TGTGCCAGCAGCCGTTGGGGCGAGACCCAGTACTTC	CASSRWGETQYF
TRBJ2-3	TRBV5-1	TRBD1	-	TGCGCCAGCAGCGCTGTACAGGGGGGCACAGATACGCAGTATTTT	CASSAVQGGTDTQYF
TRBJ2-7	TRBV27	-	-	TGTGCCAGCAGTGAACAGGGAGCTGGGTACGAGCAGTACTTC	CASSEQGAGYEQYF
TRBJ2-1	TRBV6-4	TRBD2	-	TGTGCCAGCAGTCCCCGGACTAGCGGGGGGCTATACAATGAGCAGTTCTTC	CASSPRTSGGLYNEQFF
TRBJ2-2	TRBV7-3	TRBD2	-	TGTGCCAGCAGCTTTGGGGGGGTAACCGGGGAGCTGTTTTTT	CASSFGGVTGELFF
TRBJ2-2	TRBV30	-	-	TGTGCCTGGAGTAAGGGGTTCCTGAACACCGGGGAGCTGTTTTTT	CAWSKGFLNTGELFF